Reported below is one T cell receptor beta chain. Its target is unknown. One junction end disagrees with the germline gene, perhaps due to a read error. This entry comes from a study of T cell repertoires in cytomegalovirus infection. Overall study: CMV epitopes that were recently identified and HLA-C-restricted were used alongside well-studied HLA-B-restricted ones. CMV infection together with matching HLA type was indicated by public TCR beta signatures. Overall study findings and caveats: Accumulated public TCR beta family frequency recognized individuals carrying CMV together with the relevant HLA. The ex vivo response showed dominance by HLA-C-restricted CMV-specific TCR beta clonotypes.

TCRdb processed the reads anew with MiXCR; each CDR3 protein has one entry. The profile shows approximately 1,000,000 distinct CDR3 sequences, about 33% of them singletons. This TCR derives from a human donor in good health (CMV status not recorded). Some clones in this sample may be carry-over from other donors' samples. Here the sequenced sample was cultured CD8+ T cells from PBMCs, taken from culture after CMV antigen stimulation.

CDR3 amino acids: CAGSQGTSGYTDTQYF. CDR3 sequence (DNA): TGCGCCGGCAGCCAGGGAACTAGCGGGTACACAGATACGCAGTATTTT. The chain uses TRBV4-1 and TRBJ2-3; 9 nucleotides line up with TRBD2. This CDR3 is 16 amino acids long. Germline assignment: CDR1 MGHRA and CDR2 YSYEKL.